Shown below are 10 T cell receptor beta chains from a single sample sequenced in a study of brain T cells in children with intractable seizures. Profiled with immunoSEQ multiplex PCR; TCRdb holds only in-frame clones, not every one. Here the sample spans under 150,000 clones, 94% being singletons. Sequences were derived from peripheral blood, sampled at surgery. These receptors all come from a boy younger than two with hemimegalencephaly and intractable seizures.

The genes are TRBV4-2 and TRBJ1-1; tentatively, D is TRBD1 (6 bases). The CDR3 length is 15 residues. CDR1 LGHNA and CDR2 YNFKEQ come from the germline V gene. Trimming took 6 bases from V and 6 from J, leaving 20 bases between them. The CDR3 DNA reads TGTGCCAGCAGACGACAGGAGGTGAATGGGGCTGAAGCTTTCTTT. Translating gives CASRRQEVNGAEAFF.

The chain employs TRBV25-1 and TRBJ1-2; D gene ambiguous. The germline V and J ends were trimmed by 2 bases and 8 bases, with 15 bases remaining between them. The germline CDR1 and CDR2 sequences are MGHDK and SYGVNS. This CDR3 contains 14 residues. CDR3 DNA sequence: TGTGCCAGCAGTGAAATATTACCGGCGGGAGGCTACACCTTC. Its translation: CASSEILPAGGYTF.

The rearrangement joins TRBV28 to TRBJ2-7; no clear D. CDR3 length: 14 amino acids. V was pared by 2 bases and J by 2 bases, with 10 bases between. CDR1 is MDHEN and CDR2 is SYDVKM in the germline V gene. The DNA of the CDR3 is TGTGCCAGCAGTTTACTCGGGCCACCCTACGAGCAGTACTTC. Translated, it gives CASSLLGPPYEQYF.

The chain recombines TRBV4-1 with TRBJ2-2; D is undetermined. Germline lookup yields CDR1 MGHRA and CDR2 YSYEKL. This CDR3 spans 15 amino acids. The V end was cut by 8 bases, the J end by 4 bases, with 17 bases between. The CDR3 protein is CASGPPGRLTGELFF. The CDR3 DNA follows: TGCGCCAGCGGACCCCCCGGGCGGCTCACCGGGGAGCTGTTTTTT.

The rearrangement joins TRBV6-5 to TRBJ2-7; D gene unclear. The V gene's germline CDR1 is MNHEY and CDR2 SVGAGI. V was trimmed by 7 bases and J by 2 bases, leaving 12 bases between them. The CDR3 has 13 residues. In DNA, the CDR3 is TGTGCCAGCAACGTACGACCAACCTACGAGCAGTACTTC. This codes for CASNVRPTYEQYF.

The chain employs TRBV24-1 and TRBJ2-1; tentatively, D is TRBD1 or TRBD2 (5 bases each). Trimming cost V 3 bases and J 6 bases, with 17 bases left between them. The CDR3 loop spans 16 amino acids. Germline V lookup: CDR1 KGHDR, CDR2 SFDVKD. This chain's CDR3 is CATSDQRDRMSNEQFF. The CDR3 nucleotides are TGTGCCACCAGTGATCAACGGGACCGAATGAGCAATGAGCAGTTCTTC.

This clone was counted a single time. This sequence joins TRBV5-1 and TRBJ2-7; 7 nucleotides match TRBD1. The germline V gene has CDR1 SGHRS and CDR2 YFSETQ. The V and J ends lost 2 bases and 3 bases, in that order; junction bases with no gene match: 8. The CDR3 contains 15 residues. The DNA of the CDR3 is TGCGCCAGCAGCTTCCTACTCCGGGACAGCTACGAGCAGTACTTC. Translating it yields CASSFLLRDSYEQYF.

V and J are TRBV9 and TRBJ1-3; maybe TRBD1 (6 bases). This CDR3 is built from 14 residues. Germline CDR1 SGDLS, CDR2 YYNGEE. Trimming removed 7 bases at V and 7 bases at J, with 18 bases between. The chain's CDR3 is CASGPSGGSNTIYF. In DNA, the CDR3 is TGTGCCAGCGGCCCCTCCGGGGGCAGTAACACCATATATTTT.

The chain uses TRBV11-3 and TRBJ2-7; 9 bases are shared with TRBD1. After removal of 2 bases from V and 0 bases from J, the junction contained 11 bases not matched to a gene. Germline lookup yields CDR1 SGHNT and CDR2 YENEEA. The CDR3 has 18 residues. DNA for the CDR3: TGTGCCAGCAGCTTACGCGGGACAGGGAACGGGTTCTCCTACGAGCAGTACTTC. It is translated as CASSLRGTGNGFSYEQYF.

This rearrangement joins TRBV29-1 to TRBJ2-1, with 7 bases that match TRBD2. Trimming took 6 bases from V and 5 from J; bases not matched to a gene: 1. The CDR3 has 11 residues. The germline CDR1 and CDR2 sequences are SQVTM and ANQGSEA. CDR3 nucleotides: TGCAGCGTGGCGGGGGACAATGAGCAGTTCTTC. This codes for CSVAGDNEQFF.